This is a list of T cell receptor beta chains from one sample in a study of PD-L1 blockade in urothelial cancer. Sequencing used immunoSEQ multiplex PCR; TCRdb keeps in-frame clones, though not all of them. The repertoire includes about 110,000 clones, under 95% of them detected once, and about 4% sits in the top ten. The sequencing here drew on PBMCs, taken around atezolizumab (anti-PD-L1) treatment. The receptors derive from a man aged 55 to 70 with urothelial cancer. Both conserved end residues are part of each CDR3. Fields, in order: D gene, clone size, J gene, V gene, CDR3 protein, CDR3 DNA. A D gene is named only where the DNA matches it firmly. Rows may omit the clone size; those that give it use once, few, many or a size class.

d_gene: -
abundance: -
j_gene: TRBJ2-7
v_gene: TRBV5-1
CDR3aa: CASGNAYEQYF
CDR3nt: TGCGCCAGTGGCAACGCCTACGAGCAGTACTTC

d_gene: TRBD1
abundance: -
j_gene: TRBJ2-7
v_gene: TRBV5-1
CDR3aa: CASSLALTGELSYEQYF
CDR3nt: TGCGCCAGCAGCTTGGCCCTGACAGGGGAACTCTCCTACGAGCAGTACTTC

d_gene: TRBD2
abundance: -
j_gene: TRBJ2-7
v_gene: TRBV28
CDR3aa: CASSDGTSGRGGYEQYF
CDR3nt: TGTGCCAGCAGTGACGGGACTAGCGGGAGAGGGGGTTACGAGCAGTACTTC

d_gene: -
abundance: -
j_gene: TRBJ1-6
v_gene: TRBV30
CDR3aa: CAWKRAGSSYNSPLHF
CDR3nt: TGTGCCTGGAAGCGAGCGGGAAGCTCCTATAATTCACCCCTCCACTTT

d_gene: TRBD2
abundance: -
j_gene: TRBJ2-1
v_gene: TRBV4-1
CDR3aa: CASSSNFFQRGSYNEQFF
CDR3nt: TGCGCCAGCAGCAGCAACTTTTTTCAGCGGGGCTCCTACAATGAGCAGTTCTTC

d_gene: TRBD2
abundance: -
j_gene: TRBJ2-3
v_gene: TRBV4-1
CDR3aa: CASSQEAGAGPDTQYF
CDR3nt: TGCGCCAGCAGCCAAGAGGCGGGAGCCGGGCCAGATACGCAGTATTTT

d_gene: -
abundance: -
j_gene: TRBJ1-5
v_gene: TRBV2
CDR3aa: CASRTSGTGERAQHF
CDR3nt: TGTGCCAGCAGGACTTCCGGGACGGGGGAACGGGCCCAGCATTTT

d_gene: -
abundance: -
j_gene: TRBJ2-3
v_gene: TRBV2
CDR3aa: CASSSSTDTQYF
CDR3nt: TGTGCCAGCAGCTCTAGCACAGATACGCAGTATTTT

d_gene: -
abundance: -
j_gene: TRBJ2-7
v_gene: TRBV10-3
CDR3aa: CAISAESGGLYEQYF
CDR3nt: TGTGCCATCAGTGCCGAGTCAGGAGGACTCTACGAGCAGTACTTC

d_gene: TRBD1
abundance: -
j_gene: TRBJ2-1
v_gene: TRBV7-9
CDR3aa: CASSRNQGAGEQFF
CDR3nt: TGTGCCAGCAGCCGTAACCAGGGGGCAGGGGAGCAGTTCTTC

d_gene: TRBD1
abundance: -
j_gene: TRBJ2-3
v_gene: TRBV7-9
CDR3aa: CASSLAEGAWQYF
CDR3nt: TGTGCCAGCAGCCTCGCCGAGGGGGCTTGGCAGTATTTT

d_gene: TRBD2
abundance: -
j_gene: TRBJ2-4
v_gene: TRBV6-6
CDR3aa: CASGGENIQYF
CDR3nt: TGTGCCAGCGGGGGGGAAAACATTCAGTACTTC

d_gene: -
abundance: -
j_gene: TRBJ2-1
v_gene: TRBV29-1
CDR3aa: CSVEGGLAYNEQFF
CDR3nt: TGCAGCGTTGAGGGGGGTCTAGCCTACAATGAGCAGTTCTTC

d_gene: TRBD2
abundance: -
j_gene: TRBJ2-1
v_gene: TRBV4-1
CDR3aa: CASSQGVGLAGRPSYNEQFF
CDR3nt: TGCGCCAGCAGCCAAGGCGTGGGACTAGCGGGACGCCCCTCCTACAATGAGCAGTTCTTC

d_gene: -
abundance: -
j_gene: TRBJ1-2
v_gene: TRBV5-1
CDR3aa: CASSLAAGGDYGYTF
CDR3nt: TGCGCCAGCAGCTTGGCCGCAGGAGGCGACTATGGCTACACCTTC

d_gene: TRBD1
abundance: -
j_gene: TRBJ2-5
v_gene: TRBV7-9
CDR3aa: CASRNRDRGETQYF
CDR3nt: TGTGCCAGCAGGAATCGGGACAGGGGAGAGACCCAGTACTTC

d_gene: TRBD1
abundance: -
j_gene: TRBJ1-2
v_gene: TRBV7-2
CDR3aa: CASRPNRGQNYGYTF
CDR3nt: TGTGCCAGCAGGCCGAACAGGGGGCAGAACTATGGCTACACCTTC

d_gene: -
abundance: -
j_gene: TRBJ2-3
v_gene: TRBV5-1
CDR3aa: CASSLQLQEGDTQYF
CDR3nt: TGCGCCAGCAGCTTGCAACTACAGGAGGGGGATACGCAGTATTTT

d_gene: -
abundance: -
j_gene: TRBJ1-1
v_gene: TRBV30
CDR3aa: CAWSVLGGENTEAFF
CDR3nt: TGTGCCTGGAGTGTTCTGGGCGGGGAGAACACTGAAGCTTTCTTT

d_gene: TRBD2
abundance: -
j_gene: TRBJ2-1
v_gene: TRBV7-9
CDR3aa: CASSLSGTSGSTEQFF
CDR3nt: TGTGCCAGCAGCCTGTCCGGGACTAGCGGGAGCACTGAGCAGTTCTTC

d_gene: -
abundance: few
j_gene: TRBJ2-7
v_gene: TRBV6-5
CDR3aa: CASSYSGGQTYEQYF
CDR3nt: TGTGCCAGCAGTTACTCGGGGGGGCAAACCTACGAGCAGTACTTC

d_gene: -
abundance: -
j_gene: TRBJ2-3
v_gene: TRBV6-6
CDR3aa: CASSQNGGFDTQYF
CDR3nt: TGTGCCAGCAGTCAAAACGGGGGTTTTGATACGCAGTATTTT

d_gene: TRBD2
abundance: -
j_gene: TRBJ2-7
v_gene: TRBV7-6
CDR3aa: CASSRTTSVTPDEQYF
CDR3nt: TGTGCCAGCAGCCGAACGACTAGCGTCACGCCAGACGAGCAGTACTTC

d_gene: TRBD2
abundance: -
j_gene: TRBJ2-3
v_gene: TRBV28
CDR3aa: CASSFGLAGTDTQYF
CDR3nt: TGTGCCAGCAGTTTCGGACTAGCGGGCACAGATACGCAGTATTTT

d_gene: TRBD2
abundance: -
j_gene: TRBJ2-3
v_gene: TRBV5-3
CDR3aa: CARSLEVLRREGTDTQYF
CDR3nt: TGTGCCAGAAGCTTGGAGGTCTTGCGGCGGGAGGGAACAGATACGCAGTATTTT

d_gene: -
abundance: -
j_gene: TRBJ1-3
v_gene: TRBV19
CDR3aa: CASSRENSGNTIYF
CDR3nt: TGTGCCAGTAGTCGCGAGAACTCTGGAAACACCATATATTTT

d_gene: TRBD1
abundance: few
j_gene: TRBJ1-6
v_gene: TRBV19
CDR3aa: CASSITSDRASPLHF
CDR3nt: TGTGCCAGTAGTATAACCAGTGACAGGGCTTCACCCCTCCACTTT

d_gene: TRBD1
abundance: -
j_gene: TRBJ1-4
v_gene: TRBV5-1
CDR3aa: CASSWGQGVGEKLFF
CDR3nt: TGCGCCAGCAGCTGGGGACAGGGTGTGGGTGAAAAACTGTTTTTT

d_gene: TRBD2
abundance: -
j_gene: TRBJ2-3
v_gene: TRBV6-6
CDR3aa: CASRSLSGGTTDTQYF
CDR3nt: TGTGCCAGCAGAAGCCTTAGCGGGGGGACAACAGATACGCAGTATTTT

d_gene: -
abundance: once
j_gene: TRBJ1-2
v_gene: TRBV5-1
CDR3aa: CASSLGGESDGYTF
CDR3nt: TGCGCCAGCAGCTTGGGCGGGGAGAGTGATGGCTACACCTTC

d_gene: -
abundance: -
j_gene: TRBJ2-2
v_gene: TRBV7-2
CDR3aa: CASSFSGQNTGELFF
CDR3nt: TGTGCCAGCAGCTTTTCAGGACAGAACACCGGGGAGCTGTTTTTT

d_gene: TRBD1
abundance: -
j_gene: TRBJ1-5
v_gene: TRBV7-9
CDR3aa: CASSIQGQPQHF
CDR3nt: TGTGCCAGCAGCATACAGGGGCAGCCCCAGCATTTT

d_gene: TRBD2
abundance: -
j_gene: TRBJ2-5
v_gene: TRBV11-2
CDR3aa: CASSLGTSGTLQETQYF
CDR3nt: TGTGCCAGCAGCTTGGGGACTAGCGGGACCCTCCAAGAGACCCAGTACTTC

d_gene: TRBD2
abundance: -
j_gene: TRBJ2-7
v_gene: TRBV5-4
CDR3aa: CASSYSNSGRAYEQYF
CDR3nt: TGTGCCAGCAGCTACTCAAATAGCGGGAGGGCCTACGAGCAGTACTTC

d_gene: -
abundance: -
j_gene: TRBJ1-2
v_gene: TRBV18
CDR3aa: CASSRSGGYGYTF
CDR3nt: TGTGCCAGCTCACGGTCCGGAGGCTATGGCTACACCTTC

d_gene: -
abundance: few
j_gene: TRBJ1-1
v_gene: TRBV4-3
CDR3aa: CASSLQGDTEAFF
CDR3nt: TGCGCCAGCAGTCTTCAGGGTGACACTGAAGCTTTCTTT

d_gene: TRBD2
abundance: -
j_gene: TRBJ2-3
v_gene: TRBV9
CDR3aa: CASSVGTSGDRDTQYF
CDR3nt: TGTGCCAGCAGCGTAGGGACTAGCGGGGACAGGGATACGCAGTATTTT

d_gene: -
abundance: -
j_gene: TRBJ2-1
v_gene: TRBV7-2
CDR3aa: CASSTRRYNEQFF
CDR3nt: TGTGCCAGCAGTACACGCCGATACAATGAGCAGTTCTTC

d_gene: TRBD1
abundance: -
j_gene: TRBJ2-7
v_gene: TRBV7-2
CDR3aa: CASSYTGDHEQYF
CDR3nt: TGTGCCAGCAGCTATACAGGGGACCACGAGCAGTACTTC

d_gene: TRBD1
abundance: -
j_gene: TRBJ1-1
v_gene: TRBV7-2
CDR3aa: CASSVGGGYTEAFF
CDR3nt: TGTGCCAGCAGCGTAGGAGGGGGCTATACTGAAGCTTTCTTT

d_gene: TRBD1
abundance: -
j_gene: TRBJ2-7
v_gene: TRBV2
CDR3aa: CASIRPGQGYEQYF
CDR3nt: TGTGCCAGCATCCGGCCGGGACAGGGCTACGAGCAGTACTTC

d_gene: -
abundance: -
j_gene: TRBJ2-1
v_gene: TRBV19
CDR3aa: CASSIARLVGEQFF
CDR3nt: TGTGCCAGTAGTATAGCCCGACTAGTCGGTGAGCAGTTCTTC

d_gene: TRBD1
abundance: -
j_gene: TRBJ2-7
v_gene: TRBV15
CDR3aa: CATSIDRGHEQYF
CDR3nt: TGTGCCACCAGCATTGACAGGGGGCACGAGCAGTACTTC

d_gene: TRBD2
abundance: -
j_gene: TRBJ2-1
v_gene: TRBV7-2
CDR3aa: CASSLAGGSTNEQFF
CDR3nt: TGTGCCAGCAGCTTAGCGGGCGGGAGTACCAATGAGCAGTTCTTC

d_gene: -
abundance: -
j_gene: TRBJ2-5
v_gene: TRBV4-1
CDR3aa: CASSQAFRHRRVQETQYF
CDR3nt: TGCGCCAGCAGCCAAGCCTTTAGGCACCGCAGGGTACAAGAGACCCAGTACTTC

d_gene: TRBD2
abundance: -
j_gene: TRBJ2-1
v_gene: TRBV5-1
CDR3aa: CASSLHGSGSSDEQFF
CDR3nt: TGCGCCAGCAGCTTGCATGGTAGCGGGAGTTCGGATGAGCAGTTCTTC

d_gene: TRBD1
abundance: few
j_gene: TRBJ2-3
v_gene: TRBV4-2
CDR3aa: CASSQGTGVTDTQYF
CDR3nt: TGTGCCAGCAGCCAAGGTACAGGGGTCACAGATACGCAGTATTTT

d_gene: -
abundance: once
j_gene: TRBJ2-7
v_gene: TRBV2
CDR3aa: CASAQHYEQYF
CDR3nt: TGTGCCAGCGCACAGCACTACGAGCAGTACTTC

d_gene: TRBD2
abundance: -
j_gene: TRBJ2-1
v_gene: TRBV10-1
CDR3aa: CASSDGTRTDNEQFF
CDR3nt: TGCGCCAGCAGTGACGGGACTAGAACAGACAATGAGCAGTTCTTC

d_gene: -
abundance: -
j_gene: TRBJ1-1
v_gene: TRBV10-3
CDR3aa: CAISVEQGAEAFF
CDR3nt: TGTGCCATCAGTGTTGAACAGGGTGCCGAAGCTTTCTTT

d_gene: -
abundance: once
j_gene: TRBJ2-7
v_gene: TRBV6-5
CDR3aa: CASSSDKGGEQYF
CDR3nt: TGTGCCAGCAGCTCGGATAAAGGAGGCGAGCAGTACTTC

d_gene: -
abundance: -
j_gene: TRBJ2-5
v_gene: TRBV7-9
CDR3aa: CASSPGVGVQETQYF
CDR3nt: TGTGCCAGCAGCCCCGGGGTTGGCGTCCAAGAGACCCAGTACTTC

d_gene: -
abundance: -
j_gene: TRBJ2-3
v_gene: TRBV5-1
CDR3aa: CASSLLVHTDTQYF
CDR3nt: TGCGCCAGTAGCCTCTTAGTTCACACAGATACGCAGTATTTT

d_gene: TRBD1
abundance: -
j_gene: TRBJ1-6
v_gene: TRBV25-1
CDR3aa: CASSAPGGSPLHF
CDR3nt: TGTGCCAGCAGTGCCCCAGGGGGTTCACCCCTCCACTTT